The text below deals with one T cell receptor (beta chain). Its antigen remains unidentified. The source of the sample is a study of shared clonotypes between healthy human individuals. Findings and limits, study-wide: Sequencing depth was expected to influence donor clonotype sharing.

Evenly divided among several immunoSEQ plates was the genomic DNA of each subset. Sequenced by immunoSEQ multiplex PCR; TCRdb stores in-frame clones only, minus some. The sample shows hundreds of thousands of clones, around 79% of them seen only once. The CDR3 consists of 13 residues. Germline CDR1 and CDR2: MNHEY and SMNVEV (reference sequence). V dropped 6 bases and J dropped 9 bases, with 15 bases sitting between them. The source material was PBMCs. The rearrangement links TRBV27 to TRBJ2-1; no clear D gene. The receptor was derived from a woman aged 40 to 55 in good health. Some clones in this sample may be carry-over from other donors' samples. CDR3 sequence reads: CASSPLSFGEQFF. DNA of the CDR3: TGTGCCAGCAGCCCACTAAGTTTCGGTGAGCAGTTCTTC.